This TCR beta chain was identified in a study of blood T cells in healthy people across ages. The study, taken as a whole, reports: Age showed a roughly linear inverse relationship with TCR beta diversity per million T cells.

This clonotype was counted a few times. The antigen is not known. A sample-barcoded 5' primer and a J-beta primer mix were used in a second PCR of roughly 7 to 11 cycles. TCRdb reprocessed the 5' RACE reads with MiXCR, giving one entry per CDR3 protein. In the table there are approximately 800,000 distinct CDR3 sequences, 35% to 40% of which are singletons. Trimming took off 2 bases at V and 13 bases at J, with 15 bases between the two ends. The CDR3 runs 13 residues. The germline V gene has CDR1 SGHDN and CDR2 FVKESK. This sequence originates from a man between 18 and 35 years old in good health. V is TRBV14 and J is TRBJ2-1; D not certain. The source material was blood. The CDR3 DNA follows: TGTGCCAGCAGCCAAAGGTTACGAGAGACCCAGTTCTTC. It translates to CASSQRLRETQFF.